A single TCR beta chain is shown here with its context. It lacks a known antigen. No much larger clonotype is one base removed from it; base qualities were not supplied. The library came from multiplex PCR. The sequencing machine was an Illumina HiSeq 4000. iRepertoire HTBI primers and Arm-PCR amplification of CDR3 regions were used to construct TCR beta libraries. Gel purification was performed on PCR products prior to sequencing. As for the authors' bioinformatics: Gene usage analysis of CDR3 amino acid clonotypes relied on the roughly 58 TRBV and 14 TRBJ segments identified across samples. COPE and FqMerger were used to merge filtered high-quality paired reads into contigs. BLAST was used to align contigs to IMGT TRBV, TRBD and TRBJ reference genes, and CDR3 was defined according to IMGT. Any clonotype with a frequency above 0.1% was counted as a highly expanded clone. Shannon entropy was used to measure repertoire diversity, and the Gini coefficient was used to measure V-J evenness. Clonotypes shared by more than one individual were considered public. Using fastp at Q25 and MiXCR, TCRdb reprocessed the public reads and kept productive beta chains. Records with the same CDR3 protein are collapsed into one entry carrying the most frequent genes and DNA. These V and J calls originate from TCRdb's pipeline instead of the authors' own analysis. The sample yields hundreds of thousands of distinct CDR3 sequences; about 16% were counted once. Clones ranked in the top ten supply around 25% of the sample.

The sample originates from a study of regulatory T cells in long-lasting Graves disease (dated by TCRdb to about 2021). Study-level background: Newly diagnosed Graves' disease patients had taken antithyroid drugs for less than 3 months. The study took place in China and was registered as a clinical trial. Persistent Graves' disease patients were compared with newly diagnosed Graves' disease patients by peripheral blood TCR sequencing and RNA sequencing. TCR sequencing covered about 13 persistent and 20 or so newly diagnosed Graves' disease patients, some 33 samples in total. What the research found in general, with its limitations: Sequencing and analysis were limited to the TCR beta chain. Persistent disease showed preferential use of TRBV28, TRBJ1-2 and TRBJ2-5, whereas newly diagnosed disease favored TRBV20-1 and TRBJ2-1. The small sample size was acknowledged by the authors as a limitation that may reduce accuracy. Peripheral blood alone was examined, since thyroid tissue, which constituted the primary lesion, could not be accessed. A larger number of public clonotypes was shared among persistent patients (under 3,000) than among newly diagnosed patients (around 970). Compared with newly diagnosed patients, persistent Graves' disease patients had lower TCR Shannon entropy and fewer highly expanded clones, which suggests clonal expansion.

The time point label on this specimen signifies: newly diagnosed GD, antithyroid drugs for less than 3 months. For both TCR sequencing and RNA sequencing, RNA was extracted from PBMCs in TRIzol. The diagnosis of Graves' disease followed American Thyroid Association guidelines. Patients were recruited from an endocrinology department in Xi'an, China. From each patient, around 9 milliliters of peripheral blood was collected into an EDTA anticoagulant tube. PBMCs were isolated by Ficoll Paque Plus density gradient separation without further T cell sorting. An Agilent 2100 Bioanalyzer and agarose gel were used to assess RNA quality, and a NanoDrop 2000 was used to measure RNA concentration. Unmatched junction bases come to 11, with V trimmed by 7 bases and J by 9 bases. From cysteine to phenylalanine, the CDR3 is 13 amino acids long. CDR3 DNA only is kept here, 39 bases in frame from base 1. The germline V gene (reference sequence) gives CDR1 as LNHDA and CDR2 as SQIVND.

This sample was also put to use in a study of T cells in Graves' hyperthyroidism and ophthalmopathy. The second study reports: Stable Graves' hyperthyroidism was defined as no progression to ophthalmopathy during 18 months of follow-up. The hyperthyroidism patients were between 18 and 65 years old and newly diagnosed, with a disease duration of less than 2 months. Exclusion was applied to patients with uncontrolled infections, other autoimmune diseases, pregnancy or lactation. Diagnoses were based on clinical symptoms, serum thyroxine and TRAb, thyroid ultrasound and orbital computed tomography. The first round of RT-PCR for the TCR CDR3 was performed with the HTBI primer set and the Qiagen OneStep RT-PCR kit. Most expanded thyroid clonotypes (frequency above 0.001) were also found in blood, which suggests that blood repertoires may mirror thyroid immune responses. Ophthalmopathy was separated from stable hyperthyroidism by a 13 V-J signature model, with 87.88% sensitivity and about 81% specificity obtained in cross-validation and 80%/75% obtained in testing. During validation, the model predicted progression to ophthalmopathy a median of about 6.5 months ahead of onset, with approximately 71% sensitivity and more than 72% specificity. A discovery cohort of about a hundred patients, about 43 with Graves' ophthalmopathy and about 58 with stable Graves' hyperthyroidism, was used to find distinguishing TCR V-J signatures. Prospective prediction of ophthalmopathy was tested in an independent validation cohort of 18 to 20 hyperthyroidism patients and 17 patients who later progressed to ophthalmopathy. The approximately 95 discovery patients were divided at random into training and test sets in a 7:3 ratio. Thyroid tissue and blood T-cell repertoires from six Graves' hyperthyroidism patients were also compared in the study. Once sampling was done, hyperthyroidism patients were given methimazole at a starting dose of 30 mg daily, whereas ophthalmopathy patients were given high-dose intravenous methylprednisolone. Libraries were constructed in a second round of multiplex PCR, after which size selection and purification were performed. The libraries were sequenced on an Illumina HiSeq2000 using paired-end 100 bp reads. SOAPnuke was used to process the raw data, throwing out any read that contained adapters or uncalled bases, had a mean Phred below 15, or lacked an exact constant-primer or identifier match. COPE v1.2.5 was used to merge the high-quality paired reads, and each unique nucleotide sequence was defined as a clonotype. MiTCR v1.1 was used to align the clonotypes against IMGT TRBV, TRBD and TRBJ reference segments. Analysis was restricted to V-J combinations with a frequency above 0.0001, which covered about 99% of repertoires. The TCS score was defined as the ratio of F50 (clonal expansion) to E x V (chaos), calculated using BLOSUM62-based TCRdist between CDR3 peptides within each V-J. Welch's t-statistics and random forest reduced around 520 V-J features to roughly 13, which were used in a naive Bayes classifier (R e1071). Sample size was not statistically predetermined, and investigators were not blinded to group allocation. According to the paper, TCR Vbeta CDR3 sequencing was carried out on over 130 peripheral blood samples, which came from 40 to 45 ophthalmopathy, around 74 hyperthyroidism and about 17 progressor patients.

This specimen was peripheral blood mononuclear cells (PBMCs), taken at new diagnosis, from a patient treated with antithyroid drugs. The TCR was taken from a woman aged 35 to 60 with Graves disease. Donor details come from another sample of the same person, matched by shared clones. Recombination joined TRBV19 with TRBJ1-2, and TRBD1 matches 7 of the central bases. The sequenced DNA is TGTGCCAGTACCCTAACAGGGGTGAGGAGCTACACCTTC. The translation is CASTLTGVRSYTF.